This entry lists 9 T cell receptor beta chains sequenced from one sample in a study of blood T cell repertoires in COVID-19 (dated by TCRdb to between 2020 and 2021). The library was produced with the immunoSEQ multiplex PCR assay. What TCRdb holds here is the immuneACCESS table cut down to in-frame rearrangements. Part of the clones is not present; checked against another copy, under half of the missing clones reflect an unresolved V gene, and the others are unexplained. Here the sample has under 250,000 clones; around 80% occur a single time. Around 13% of the sample comes from the top ten. Sequences were obtained from peripheral blood. The receptors come from a human donor in a cohort sampled during active COVID-19.

The genes are TRBV6-4 and TRBJ2-1; D is possibly TRBD2 (6 bases). V lost 5 bases and J lost 2, with 19 bases in between. Germline lookup yields CDR1 MRHNA and CDR2 SNTAGT. The length of the CDR3 is 17 residues. The CDR3 coding sequence is TGTGCCAGCAGTCGTGAAGGAGGGAACCTCGCCTACAATGAGCAGTTCTTC. Its translation is CASSREGGNLAYNEQFF.

The chain recombines TRBV24-1 with TRBJ2-1; 11 bases align to TRBD2. The trim removed 4 bases at V and 14 bases at J, leaving 18 bases unmatched. CDR3 length: 17 residues. Germline V gene data show CDR1 as KGHDR and CDR2 as SFDVKD. This chain's CDR3 is CATSEPSRVLAGGGEFF. The CDR3 bases are TGTGCCACCAGTGAACCCAGTCGGGTCCTAGCGGGAGGAGGCGAGTTCTTC.

This clone was seen once. The chain joins TRBV6-5 to TRBJ1-1, with D perhaps matching TRBD1 (5 bases). Trimming removed 0 bases at V and 7 bases at J, with 9 bases between. This CDR3 comprises 13 residues. CDR1 is MNHEY, CDR2 SVGAGI, per germline. The CDR3 DNA is TGTGCCAGCAGTTACTCCGGGGGAGGTGAAGCTTTCTTT. It codes for CASSYSGGGEAFF.

The J gene is TRBJ1-5, the V gene TRBV25-1; the D gene is possibly TRBD1 (6 bases). Germline assignment: CDR1 MGHDK and CDR2 SYGVNS. This CDR3 has 14 amino acids. Trimming removed 2 bases at V and 6 bases at J, with 11 bases between. This CDR3 is CASSETGFVQPQHF. CDR3 nucleotide sequence: TGTGCCAGCAGTGAAACAGGGTTTGTTCAGCCCCAGCATTTT.

The chain couples TRBV24-1 to TRBJ2-2, with 8 bases matching TRBD1. Germline lookup yields CDR1 KGHDR and CDR2 SFDVKD. The CDR3 is 16 amino acids. V lost 3 bases to trimming and J lost 1 base; unmatched junction nucleotides: 3. CDR3 sequence reads: CATSDRTGQNTGELFF. Written as DNA, the CDR3 is TGTGCCACCAGTGATCGGACAGGGCAGAACACCGGGGAGCTGTTTTTT.

V gene TRBV10-3 combines with J gene TRBJ1-1; D might be TRBD1 (6 bases). V was shortened by 6 bases and J by 6 bases, with 26 bases between the two germline ends. Germline values: CDR1 ENHRY, CDR2 SYGVKD. The CDR3 contains 17 residues. DNA for the CDR3: TGTGCCATCAGCCGCGCTCAGACAGGTCTCCGAGGGGCTGAAGCTTTCTTT. Protein: CAISRAQTGLRGAEAFF.

In nucleotides, the CDR3 is TGTGCCAGCAGCGGAAAAAAAACCCAGGGGTCGACGCCCAATCAGCCCCAGCATTTT. It encodes CASSGKKTQGSTPNQPQHF. The rearrangement joins TRBV7-3 to TRBJ1-5; tentatively, D is TRBD1 (6 bases). The germline V gene has CDR1 SGHTA and CDR2 FQGTGA. This CDR3 region has 19 residues. The ends were cut back, 5 bases at V and 3 bases at J, with 26 bases in the middle.

J is TRBJ1-1 and V is TRBV19; D remains ambiguous. This CDR3 is 12 amino acids long. Trimming removed 8 bases from V and 3 bases from J, with 10 bases in between. Germline CDR1 LNHDA, CDR2 SQIVND (reference sequence). CDR3 nucleotides: TGTGCCAGTCTTGGGAGCTACACTGAAGCTTTCTTT. Translated, it gives CASLGSYTEAFF.

The chain has TRBV18 and TRBJ1-1, with a possible D match to TRBD1 (5 bases). The ends were cut back, 5 bases at V and 0 bases at J, with 13 bases in the middle. CDR1 and CDR2 (germline): KGHSH, LQKENI. The CDR3 has 15 amino acids. CDR3 sequence reads: CASSTRQIMNTEAFF. The CDR3 nucleotides are TGTGCCAGCTCAACACGACAGATAATGAACACTGAAGCTTTCTTT.